The TCR beta chain under discussion was sequenced for a study of T cell repertoires in cytomegalovirus infection (dated by TCRdb to between 2017 and 2020). Context from the whole study: The HLA type of each donor mattered for the analysis, because public TCR beta signatures pointed to carriage of CMV infection along with the matching HLA type. The study at large found these results: The ex vivo response was dominated by HLA-C-restricted CMV-specific TCR beta clonotypes, and the single most frequent clonotype in two of eight donors was supplied by these HLA-C-restricted clonotypes. Carriers of CMV infection plus the relevant HLA type were discriminated by the cumulative frequency of public TCR beta family members in the study cohort and in an independent roughly 370-donor cohort.

The data were produced on an Illumina HiSeq 1500. TCRdb itself trimmed the public reads at Q25 with fastp, ran MiXCR and retained productive beta chains. All rows with the same CDR3 protein become a single entry with the most common DNA and genes. The table for this sample lists roughly 600,000 distinct CDR3 sequences; 20% to 25% of them were counted only once. The ten largest clones take up around 7.6% of the sample. This clonotype has just a few counts. The antigen it recognizes is unknown. No much larger clone is present one base from it, and per-base qualities are unavailable. V lost 5 bases and J lost 0 bases, and the count of bases not matched to a germline gene is 12. Taken from the germline V gene, the CDR1 and CDR2 loops are SGHTA and FQGNSA. Including cysteine and phenylalanine, the CDR3 has 18 amino acids. The only DNA kept is the CDR3, 54 bases in frame from the first base.

The chain is encoded by TRBV7-2 joined to TRBJ2-4; TRBD2 lines up with 8 middle nucleotides. The clonotype originates from a human donor in good health (CMV status not recorded). Some clones in this sample may be carry-over from other donors' samples. Sample: CD8+ T cells from PBMCs. This receptor carries the CDR3 CASSVTSGIRLAKNIQYF. The nucleotides read TGTGCCAGCAGCGTTACTAGCGGAATAAGACTAGCCAAAAACATTCAGTACTTC.